The 31 T cell receptor beta chains below were found in one sample sequenced in a study of blood T cell repertoires in COVID-19. Clones were read by immunoSEQ multiplex PCR, and TCRdb kept only the in-frame ones, dropping some. Altogether 160,000 or so clones are present, roughly four fifths being singletons, with the ten largest covering approximately 10%. The source material was peripheral blood. The receptors stem from a man aged 55 to 70 with active or convalescent COVID-19.

The rearrangement joins TRBV4-2 to TRBJ2-2; 9 bases align to TRBD1. CDR3 length: 16 amino acids. Losses at the gene ends were 4 bases for V and 4 bases for J; bases not matched to a gene: 7. The germline CDR1 and CDR2 sequences are LGHNA and YNFKEQ. The CDR3 sequence: CASSRPGQGITGELFF. DNA for the CDR3: TGTGCCAGCAGCCGACCGGGACAGGGAATCACCGGGGAGCTGTTTTTT.

This sequence joins TRBV7-2 and TRBJ2-1; D ambiguous. Per germline, CDR1 SGHTA and CDR2 FQGNSA. Trimming removed 1 base from V and 7 bases from J, with 8 bases in between. The CDR3 length is 13 residues. The CDR3 here is CASSLVPRNEQFF. The CDR3 nucleotides are TGTGCCAGCAGCTTAGTCCCCAGGAATGAGCAGTTCTTC.

The chain employs TRBV5-1 and TRBJ2-3; D is possibly TRBD1 (6 bases). CDR1 SGHRS and CDR2 YFSETQ come from the germline V gene. The CDR3 contains 15 residues. The V gene lost 0 bases and the J gene lost 2 bases, with 10 bases spanning the gap. CDR3 in DNA: TGCGCCAGCAGCTTGGACGGACAGATCACAGATACGCAGTATTTT. Amino acids: CASSLDGQITDTQYF. Full variable domain (rest looked up from reference TRBV5-1 and TRBJ2-3): KAGVTQTPRYLIKTRGQQVTLSCSPISGHRSVSWYQQTPGQGLQFLFEYFSETQRNKGNFPGRFSGRQFSNSRSEMNVSTLELGDSALYLCASSLDGQITDTQYFGPGTRLTVL.

The J gene is TRBJ1-2, the V gene TRBV15, with D possibly TRBD1 on 6 matching bases. The CDR3 contains 15 residues. Deletions cut 1 base from V and 7 bases from J, with 16 bases between. Germline CDR1 reads LNHNV; CDR2 reads YYDKDF (reference sequence). The DNA for the CDR3 is TGTGCCACCAGCAGAGTTAAGGACAGCCCTTCTGGCTACACCTTC. Translating gives CATSRVKDSPSGYTF.

This clone came up many times. The CDR3 loop reads CASSYAGDNTGELFF. The DNA of the CDR3 is TGTGCCAGCAGTTATGCGGGTGATAACACCGGGGAGCTGTTTTTT. The gene calls are TRBV6-5 and TRBJ2-2; maybe TRBD2 (5 bases). The CDR3 is 15 amino acids. Germline CDR1 is MNHEY and CDR2 is SVGAGI. V gave up 3 bases and J gave up 2 bases, with 10 bases separating them.

This clone was detected only once. The chain carries TRBV23-1 and TRBJ2-7, with 8 bases matching TRBD2. TRBV23-1 is recorded as an ORF, its role being uncertain. CDR3 size: 19 residues. The V and J ends lost 4 bases and 3 bases, in that order; junction bases with no gene match: 20. This CDR3 reads CASSLSREGGLSYCYEQYF. Here the CDR3 DNA reads TGCGCCAGCAGTCTCTCTCGGGAGGGGGGGCTGTCTTATTGCTACGAGCAGTACTTC.

The CDR3, as DNA: TGTGCCAGTTGGGAAGGGACTGGAGAAGGCTACACCTTC. Protein: CASWEGTGEGYTF. This chain uses TRBV19 with TRBJ1-2; D might be TRBD1 (5 bases). Germline CDR1 LNHDA, CDR2 SQIVND (reference sequence). The CDR3 consists of 13 residues. V lost 8 bases and J 8 bases, leaving 18 bases between the germline ends.

This clone turned up a few times. The chain joins TRBV5-4 to TRBJ1-2; 11 nucleotides line up with TRBD1. The CDR3 is 16 residues long. V lost 4 bases to trimming and J lost 4 bases; unmatched junction nucleotides: 9. Germline V gives CDR1 SGHNT, CDR2 YYREEE (reference sequence). DNA of the CDR3: TGTGCCAGCAGCGGAGGGACAGGGGGTTCCCTCTATGGCTACACCTTC. It specifies CASSGGTGGSLYGYTF.

V gene TRBV6-7 combines with J gene TRBJ2-5; 8 bases map to TRBD2. TRBV6-7 is an open reading frame, and its role is uncertain. After removal of 8 bases from V and 0 bases from J, the junction contained 11 bases not matched to a gene. The CDR3 contains 16 residues. The CDR3 loop reads CASCWGSSGYQETQYF. CDR3 coding DNA: TGTGCCAGCTGCTGGGGGTCTAGCGGGTACCAAGAGACCCAGTACTTC.

The rearrangement links TRBV7-2 to TRBJ1-6; D may be TRBD1 (6 bases). Germline V gene sequence: CDR1 SGHTA, CDR2 FQGNSA. V lost 5 bases, J lost 10 bases, and 15 bases lay in between. CDR3 length: 14 residues. The CDR3 DNA follows: TGTGCCAGCAGCAACCAAGGGCAGGGGTCACCCCTCCACTTT. Protein product: CASSNQGQGSPLHF.

For this clone: Other nucleotide sequences in the sample specify the same CDR3. The chain couples TRBV5-1 to TRBJ2-3; 7 bases are a match to TRBD2. Germline assignment: CDR1 SGHRS and CDR2 YFSETQ. The CDR3 contains 14 residues. J lost 4 bases, V lost 4 bases, and 6 bases had no gene match. CDR3 region: CASSPGGGADTQYF. As DNA, the CDR3 is TGCGCCAGCAGCCCTGGGGGAGGGGCAGATACGCAGTATTTT.

The chain links TRBV10-3 to TRBJ1-2, with D uncertain. V was pared by 4 bases and J by 6 bases, with 15 bases between. CDR3 size: 14 residues. From germline, CDR1 is ENHRY and CDR2 SYGVKD. The DNA for the CDR3 is TGTGCCATCAGTGCATCATCGGCAGAGGATGGCTACACCTTC. Translated: CAISASSAEDGYTF.

The rearrangement links TRBV27 to TRBJ1-5; D gene uncertain. Germline V lookup: CDR1 MNHEY, CDR2 SMNVEV (reference sequence). CDR3 length: 14 amino acids. With 3 bases removed from V and 1 base from J, the gap between germline ends came to 7 bases. CDR3 residues: CASSLGWSNQPQHF. The CDR3 DNA is TGTGCCAGCAGTTTGGGCTGGAGCAATCAGCCCCAGCATTTT.

The V and J genes are TRBV27 and TRBJ2-2; 8 nucleotides line up with TRBD2. The V gene's germline CDR1 is MNHEY and CDR2 SMNVEV (reference sequence). V trimming: 7 bases; J trimming: 3 bases; junction bases outside the gene matches: 13. CDR3 length equals 17 residues. Written as DNA, the CDR3 is TGTGCCAGCACCATCTACCGGGAGGGAAAGGACACCGGGGAGCTGTTTTTT. Translating it yields CASTIYREGKDTGELFF.

This chain connects TRBV19 to TRBJ2-5, with 9 bases that match TRBD1. J gave up 2 bases and V 7 bases, and 2 bases lay outside the gene matches. CDR3 length equals 13 residues. Per germline, CDR1 LNHDA and CDR2 SQIVND (reference sequence). CDR3 nucleotide sequence: TGTGCCAGTAAAGGACAGGGGCAAGAGACCCAGTACTTC. Residues: CASKGQGQETQYF.

This chain joins TRBV6-5 and TRBJ2-1, with a weak D call TRBD2 (6 bases). Germline-derived CDR1 and CDR2 are MNHEY and SVGAGI. V lost 6 bases and J lost 8, with 17 bases in between. The CDR3 has 14 residues. As DNA, the CDR3 is TGTGCCAGCAGGGGACTCGGGCTTGGGGATGAGCAGTTCTTC. Protein product: CASRGLGLGDEQFF.

The chain recombines TRBV20-1 with TRBJ2-4, with TRBD1 identical over 7 bases. V lost 7 bases, J lost 15 bases, and 9 bases stayed unmatched. The CDR3 totals 10 residues. From germline, CDR1 is DFQATT and CDR2 SNEGSKA (reference sequence). DNA of the CDR3: TGCAGTGTGGCCGAGGACAGGCGGTACTTC. It codes for CSVAEDRRYF.

Here the CDR3 DNA reads TGTGCCAGCTCACCACCTTCGGTCCTCACAGATACGCAGTATTTT. This encodes CASSPPSVLTDTQYF. V usage is TRBV18 and J usage is TRBJ2-3; D gene ambiguous. Trimming took 0 bases from V and 2 from J, leaving 9 bases between them. The CDR3 sequence is 15 residues long. Per the germline V gene, CDR1 is KGHSH and CDR2 is LQKENI.

The chain is built from TRBV7-2 and TRBJ2-7; TRBD2 matches 10 bases. The CDR3 length is 14 residues. With V trimmed by 4 bases and J by 2 bases, 2 bases remained unmatched. CDR1 SGHTA and CDR2 FQGNSA come from the germline V gene. The CDR3 DNA reads TGTGCCAGCAGCTCCACTAGCGGGACCTACGAGCAGTACTTC. Amino acid sequence: CASSSTSGTYEQYF.

The V gene is TRBV5-6, the J gene TRBJ2-7; possible D gene TRBD1, 6 bases. This CDR3 spans 14 amino acids. Germline V gives CDR1 SGHDT, CDR2 YYEEEE. V was cut by 0 bases and J by 3 bases, with 10 bases left in between. The CDR3 DNA reads TGTGCCAGCAGCTTGGACAGGGTCCTCTACGAGCAGTACTTC. This translates into CASSLDRVLYEQYF.

The chain is built from TRBV6-5 and TRBJ1-6; 10 bases map to TRBD1. V lost 2 bases and J lost 6; bases outside the gene matches: 4. The CDR3 consists of 16 residues. Germline loops: CDR1 MNHEY, CDR2 SVGAGI. The CDR3 DNA reads TGTGCCAGCAGTTACGGAGGGGACAGGGGTAATTCACCCCTCCACTTT. Translating gives CASSYGGDRGNSPLHF.

The V gene is TRBV7-3, the J gene TRBJ2-3; no clear D gene. The CDR3 has 13 residues. The germline CDR1 and CDR2 sequences are SGHTA and FQGTGA. Trimming took off 1 base at V and 4 bases at J, with 6 bases between the two ends. The CDR3 sequence is CASSLSQSDTQYF. For the CDR3, the DNA is TGTGCCAGCAGCTTAAGTCAGTCAGATACGCAGTATTTT.

The rearrangement joins TRBV19 to TRBJ1-5; D is uncertain. V lost 6 bases, J lost 0 bases, and 15 bases lay in between. The CDR3 loop spans 16 amino acids. Germline V gene data show CDR1 as LNHDA and CDR2 as SQIVND (reference sequence). The chain's CDR3 is CASRPTHGFSNQPQHF. Here the CDR3 DNA reads TGTGCCAGTAGACCTACCCACGGGTTTAGCAATCAGCCCCAGCATTTT. The variable domain in full, with the rest retrieved from reference TRBV19 and TRBJ1-5, is DGGITQSPKYLFRKEGQNVTLSCEQNLNHDAMYWYRQDPGQGLRLIYYSQIVNDFQKGDIAEGYSVSREKKESFPLTVTSAQKNPTAFYLCASRPTHGFSNQPQHFGDGTRLSIL.

A few counts support this clone. The chain carries TRBV11-2 and TRBJ2-1; D is perhaps TRBD2 (6 bases). The CDR3 spans 17 residues. The germline V gene has CDR1 SGHAT and CDR2 FQNNGV. V was cut by 5 bases and J by 9 bases, with 26 bases left in between. CDR3 loop: CASSAPTRSHQSAEQFF. Written as DNA, the CDR3 is TGTGCCAGCAGCGCCCCGACTAGATCCCACCAAAGCGCTGAGCAGTTCTTC.

This chain uses TRBV29-1 with TRBJ2-4, with D possibly being TRBD1 (6 bases). Trimming stripped 7 bases from V and 7 bases from J, with 17 bases between. This CDR3 has 13 residues. Per germline, CDR1 SQVTM and CDR2 ANQGSEA. The chain's CDR3 is CSAKTGIGNIQYF. In DNA, the CDR3 is TGCAGCGCCAAGACAGGAATTGGGAACATTCAGTACTTC.

In this sample, this clone turned up once. The chain joins TRBV4-1 to TRBJ1-2; 7 bases map to TRBD1. Germline V gene lookup returns CDR1 MGHRA and CDR2 YSYEKL. CDR3 length equals 15 residues. Trimming removed 3 bases from V and 0 bases from J; junction bases left unmatched: 4. The CDR3 DNA reads TGCGCCAGCAGCCACGGGACAGCTTCTAACTATGGCTACACCTTC. Residues: CASSHGTASNYGYTF.

As DNA, the CDR3 is TGTGCCAGCAGAGATGAGGGACAGAAAAATTCACCCCTCCACTTT. Translating gives CASRDEGQKNSPLHF. The V gene is TRBV28, the J gene TRBJ1-6; 7 nucleotides align to TRBD1. The V and J ends lost 6 bases and 7 bases, in that order; junction bases with no gene match: 9. The CDR3 is 15 amino acids. The germline gives CDR1 MDHEN, CDR2 SYDVKM.

The V call is TRBV6-5, the J call TRBJ2-7; 10 positions agree with TRBD2. Per the germline V gene, CDR1 is MNHEY and CDR2 is SVGAGI. This CDR3 has 15 residues. After removal of 9 bases from V and 5 bases from J, the junction contained 13 bases not matched to a gene. CDR3 bases: TGTGCCAGAAATCCTCCTAGCGGGAGTATCCACGAGCAGTACTTC. Its protein product is CARNPPSGSIHEQYF.

This sequence joins TRBV5-4 and TRBJ2-5; D is uncertain. With 4 bases removed from V and 5 bases from J, the gap between germline ends came to 9 bases. The germline V gene has CDR1 SGHNT and CDR2 YYREEE (reference sequence). This CDR3 has 12 residues. Written as DNA, the CDR3 is TGTGCCAGCAGCCCGAGTACGGAGACCCAGTACTTC. It encodes CASSPSTETQYF.

This chain joins TRBV27 and TRBJ2-3, with TRBD1 matching over 8 bases. J lost 5 bases, V lost 0 bases, and 4 bases had no gene match. CDR3 size: 15 residues. Germline CDR1 reads MNHEY; CDR2 reads SMNVEV (reference sequence). CDR3 sequence: CASSLSQGAGDTQYF. The CDR3 DNA follows: TGTGCCAGCAGTTTATCCCAGGGGGCGGGAGATACGCAGTATTTT.

This chain joins TRBV15 and TRBJ2-7; no reliable D call. This CDR3 has 13 residues. Trimming pared 8 bases from V and 7 bases from J, leaving 18 bases between. Germline values: CDR1 LNHNV, CDR2 YYDKDF (reference sequence). This chain's CDR3 is CATGLRISGEQYF. The CDR3 nucleotides are TGTGCCACCGGGCTTCGGATCTCAGGAGAGCAGTACTTC.